The 3 T cell receptor beta chains in this list originate from one sample, sequenced in a study of CD8 T cells in Susac syndrome. RNA totalling roughly 0.45 to 1 ug underwent reverse transcription with random hexamers. TCRdb passed the immunoSEQ multiplex PCR reads through MiXCR, listing each CDR3 protein once. The table lists under 90,000 distinct CDR3 sequences, roughly 94% of them singletons. Sequencing was carried out using CD8+ T cells from PBMCs. The receptors here all came from a human donor with Susac syndrome.

J is TRBJ2-7 and V is TRBV27; TRBD1 agrees at 8 bases. Looked up from germline, CDR1 is MNHEY and CDR2 is SMNVEV (reference sequence). The CDR3 sequence is 14 residues long. J lost 3 bases, V lost 5 bases, and 6 bases had no gene match. The CDR3 DNA reads TGTGCCAGCAGTACTGGCGGACAGGGCTACGAGCAGTACTTC. Its translation is CASSTGGQGYEQYF.

The chain is built from TRBV15 and TRBJ1-5; weak D call: TRBD1 (5 bases). The CDR3 length is 16 residues. The V gene lost 0 bases and the J gene lost 6 bases, with 15 bases spanning the gap. The germline V gene has CDR1 LNHNV and CDR2 YYDKDF (reference sequence). CDR3 DNA: TGTGCCACCAGCAGAGAAGGGGCCAAAGGAGGTCAGCCCCAGCATTTT. Translated, it gives CATSREGAKGGQPQHF. The entire variable domain, with the rest obtained from reference TRBV15 and TRBJ1-5, is as follows: DAMVIQNPRYQVTQFGKPVTLSCSQTLNHNVMYWYQQKSSQAPKLLFHYYDKDFNNEADTPDNFQSRRPNTSFCFLDIRSPGLGDTAMYLCATSREGAKGGQPQHFGDGTRLSIL.

The genes are TRBV15 and TRBJ2-1; TRBD2 matches 7 bases. The CDR3 is 14 residues long. The J segment lost 5 bases and the V segment lost 4 bases, leaving 5 bases of the junction unmatched. The germline V gene encodes CDR1 LNHNV and CDR2 YYDKDF (reference sequence). DNA for the CDR3: TGTGCCACCAGCATCTGGGCGGGGGACAATGAGCAGTTCTTC. This gives the protein CATSIWAGDNEQFF.